A single TCR beta chain is shown here with its context. CDR3 length: 13 residues. Germline CDR1 is MNHNS and CDR2 is SASEGT. Trimming removed 2 bases from V and 8 bases from J, with 9 bases in between. This entry comes from a study of OX40 agonist ivuxolimab in advanced cancers. Sequencing used immunoSEQ multiplex PCR; TCRdb keeps in-frame clones, though not all of them. The sample lists more than 60,000 clones; around 87% were seen once. The origin of this receptor is an adult with an advanced solid tumor such as melanoma, head and neck, liver or kidney cancer. The chain couples TRBV6-1 to TRBJ2-2; no definite D call. This sample comprised CD4+ or CD8+ T cells sorted from blood, obtained in a trial of the OX40 agonist ivuxolimab. CDR3 sequence: CASSEQRKGELFF. DNA of the CDR3: TGTGCCAGCAGTGAACAGAGGAAAGGGGAGCTGTTTTTT.